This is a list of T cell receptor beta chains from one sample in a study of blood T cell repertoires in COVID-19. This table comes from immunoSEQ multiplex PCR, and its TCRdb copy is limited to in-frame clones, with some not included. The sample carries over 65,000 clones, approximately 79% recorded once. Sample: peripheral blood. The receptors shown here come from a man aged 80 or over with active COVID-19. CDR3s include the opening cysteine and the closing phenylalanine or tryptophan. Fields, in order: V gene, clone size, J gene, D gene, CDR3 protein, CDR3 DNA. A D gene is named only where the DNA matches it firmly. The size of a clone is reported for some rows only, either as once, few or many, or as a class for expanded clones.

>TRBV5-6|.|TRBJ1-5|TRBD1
CASSRTGLYSNQPQHF
TGTGCCAGCAGCAGGACAGGGCTATATAGCAATCAGCCCCAGCATTTT
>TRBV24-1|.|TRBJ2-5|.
CATSIPTNSQETQYF
TGTGCCACCAGTATCCCTACCAATTCTCAAGAGACCCAGTACTTC
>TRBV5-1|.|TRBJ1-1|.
CASSLAAVMNTEAFF
TGCGCCAGCAGCTTGGCGGCGGTTATGAACACTGAAGCTTTCTTT
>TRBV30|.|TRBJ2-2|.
CAWISPGGWNTGELFF
TGTGCCTGGATCTCCCCCGGCGGGTGGAACACCGGGGAGCTGTTTTTT
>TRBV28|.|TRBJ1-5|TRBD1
CASRIPGQVGPGGNQPQHF
TGTGCCAGCAGGATCCCTGGACAGGTGGGACCCGGGGGCAATCAGCCCCAGCATTTT
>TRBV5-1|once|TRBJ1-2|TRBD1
CASSGQGGNYGYTF
TGCGCCAGCAGCGGACAGGGAGGCAACTATGGCTACACCTTC
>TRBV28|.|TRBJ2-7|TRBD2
CASSLWASGNYEQYF
TGTGCCAGCAGTTTATGGGCTAGCGGGAACTACGAGCAGTACTTC
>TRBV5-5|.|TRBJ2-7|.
CASTPLGSLSYEQYF
TGTGCCAGCACCCCGCTAGGGAGTTTGTCCTACGAGCAGTACTTC
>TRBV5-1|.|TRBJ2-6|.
CASSLGQTSSGANVLTF
TGCGCCAGCAGCTTGGGGCAGACAAGCTCTGGGGCCAACGTCCTGACTTTC
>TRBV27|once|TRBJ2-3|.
CASSPIRTVGSPDTQYF
TGTGCCAGCAGCCCAATCCGGACAGTTGGTTCCCCAGATACGCAGTATTTT
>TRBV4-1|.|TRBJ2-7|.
CASSQAYLSEQYF
TGCGCCAGCAGCCAAGCCTATTTAAGCGAGCAGTACTTC
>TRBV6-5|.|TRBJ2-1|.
CASSYSNVGVERFF
TGTGCCAGCAGTTACTCGAATGTCGGGGTGGAACGGTTCTTC
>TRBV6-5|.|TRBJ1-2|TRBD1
CASSQGVFDDYGYTF
TGTGCCAGCAGTCAGGGGGTCTTTGATGATTATGGCTACACCTTC